Following are 9 T cell receptor beta chains from one sample sequenced in a study of beta chain features in type 1 diabetes. As every portion of the isolated RNA was reverse transcribed, the sequencing read expressed TCRB transcripts. Generated by immunoSEQ multiplex PCR, the TCRdb table keeps only in-frame clones and is missing some. This sample yields 200,000 to 250,000 clones, of which under 70% are seen a single time; approximately 0.053% belongs to the top ten. The specimen was naive CD4+ T cells from blood. Receptors originate from a man under 40 in good health.

This chain joins TRBV7-9 and TRBJ2-3; D unclear. Germline CDR1 reads SEHNR; CDR2 reads FQNEAQ (reference sequence). This CDR3 contains 11 residues. V gave up 5 bases and J gave up 6 bases, with 6 bases separating them. For the CDR3, the DNA is TGTGCCAGCAGCGATGGGGATACGCAGTATTTT. This sequence encodes CASSDGDTQYF. The full variable domain, rest sourced from reference TRBV7-9 and TRBJ2-3, is DTGVSQNPRHKITKRGQNVTFRCDPISEHNRLYWYRQTLGQGPEFLTYFQNEAQLEKSRLLSDRFSAERPKGSFSTLEIQRTEQGDSAMYLCASSDGDTQYFGPGTRLTVL.

The chain links TRBV10-3 to TRBJ2-1; D is possibly TRBD1 or TRBD2 (5 bases each). Germline V lookup: CDR1 ENHRY, CDR2 SYGVKD. The CDR3 extends over 15 amino acids. V dropped 0 bases and J dropped 8 bases, with 14 bases sitting between them. The chain's CDR3 is CAISESNGGNDEQFF. In DNA form, the CDR3 reads TGTGCCATCAGTGAGTCGAATGGGGGAAACGATGAGCAGTTCTTC.

The rearrangement links TRBV12-5 to TRBJ2-3, with 7 positions matching TRBD1. The length of the CDR3 is 15 residues. V lost 8 bases and J lost 0; bases outside the gene matches: 8. Germline V lookup: CDR1 LGHNT, CDR2 FRNRAP. CDR3 protein: CASSFGTASTDTQYF. CDR3 nucleotides: TGTGCTAGTTCCTTCGGGACAGCTAGCACAGATACGCAGTATTTT.

A few counts support this clone. The chain employs TRBV29-1 and TRBJ2-5, with 10 positions matching TRBD1. The CDR3 spans 14 residues. CDR1 and CDR2 from the germline V gene are SQVTM and ANQGSEA. After removal of 7 bases from V and 5 bases from J, the junction contained 10 bases not matched to a gene. The CDR3, as DNA: TGCAGCGCAGCCAGGGACAGGGGTGATGAGACCCAGTACTTC. As protein: CSAARDRGDETQYF.

This clone was seen more than once but under ten times. The CDR3 nucleotides are TGTGCCATCAGTGGGACATCGAACACTGAAGCTTTCTTT. Translation: CAISGTSNTEAFF. J is TRBJ1-1 and V is TRBV10-3, with D possibly TRBD1 on 5 matching bases. Germline V lookup: CDR1 ENHRY, CDR2 SYGVKD. V shed 4 bases and J shed 1 base, with 7 bases lying between them. The CDR3 is 13 residues long.

This clone was detected only a few times. The V call is TRBV29-1, the J call TRBJ2-1; maybe TRBD2 (6 bases). Per the germline V gene, CDR1 is SQVTM and CDR2 is ANQGSEA. This CDR3 contains 11 residues. The DNA of the CDR3 is TGCAGTGCGAGCGGGTTCGATGAGCAGTTCTTC. Translation: CSASGFDEQFF.

V gene TRBV30 combines with J gene TRBJ1-4; 7 nucleotides agree with TRBD1. This CDR3 is built from 14 residues. Germline V gives CDR1 GTSNPN, CDR2 SVGIG (reference sequence). V gave up 2 bases and J gave up 3 bases; unmatched junction bases: 3. For the CDR3, the DNA is TGTGCCTGGAGTACAGGGACAGCTAATGAAAAACTGTTTTTT. Residues: CAWSTGTANEKLFF.

The CDR3: CSWRKRGPQETQYF. The CDR3 DNA follows: TGCAGCTGGAGGAAACGGGGACCCCAAGAGACCCAGTACTTC. This chain uses TRBV29-1 with TRBJ2-5; D tentatively fits TRBD1 or TRBD2 (5 bases each). The V end was cut by 8 bases, the J end by 1 base, with 17 bases between. CDR3 length: 14 amino acids. Germline CDR1 and CDR2: SQVTM and ANQGSEA.

This clone occurred a few times. The J gene is TRBJ1-2, the V gene TRBV4-2; D is unclear. CDR1 is LGHNA and CDR2 is YNFKEQ in the germline V gene. The germline V and J ends were trimmed by 0 bases and 8 bases, with 10 bases remaining between them. The CDR3 spans 13 residues. In DNA form, the CDR3 reads TGTGCCAGCAGCCAAGACACTCGAAGGGGCTACACCTTC. This sequence encodes CASSQDTRRGYTF.